Listed here are 3 T cell receptor beta chains from one sample, sequenced in a study of shared clonotypes between healthy human individuals. Naive CD8 populations comprised CD45RO-negative cells positively selected for CCR7, excluding terminally differentiated effector memory CD45RA+ cells. Here immunoSEQ multiplex PCR was the method, and the copy in TCRdb shows in-frame clones only, minus some. The sample has hundreds of thousands of clones, 96% seen once. The sample comprised naive CD8+ T cells sorted from blood. Receptor source: a man under 40 in good health.

The rearrangement links TRBV12-5 to TRBJ2-7, with TRBD1 matching over 9 bases. The CDR3 length is 15 residues. Germline V gene lookup returns CDR1 LGHNT and CDR2 FRNRAP. V trimming: 7 bases; J trimming: 3 bases; junction bases outside the gene matches: 10. CDR3 nucleotide sequence: TGTGCTAGTGCCCTGGGGGGGACAGGGTACTACGAGCAGTACTTC. Its protein product is CASALGGTGYYEQYF.

The chain links TRBV7-9 to TRBJ1-3, with D hard to call. Per the germline V gene, CDR1 is SEHNR and CDR2 is FQNEAQ (reference sequence). CDR3 length: 14 amino acids. Trimming removed 5 bases at V and 0 bases at J, with 8 bases between. The CDR3 spells CASSPDTSGNTIYF. The CDR3 nucleotides read TGTGCCAGCAGCCCAGACACCTCTGGAAACACCATATATTTT.

The chain links TRBV28 to TRBJ1-2, with D possibly TRBD1 on 5 matching bases. CDR3 length: 15 residues. V was trimmed by 4 bases and J by 0 bases, leaving 12 bases between them. Looked up from germline, CDR1 is MDHEN and CDR2 is SYDVKM. The CDR3 nucleotides read TGTGCCAGCAGTTCCCTCCAGACAGCTAACTATGGCTACACCTTC. Amino acid sequence: CASSSLQTANYGYTF.